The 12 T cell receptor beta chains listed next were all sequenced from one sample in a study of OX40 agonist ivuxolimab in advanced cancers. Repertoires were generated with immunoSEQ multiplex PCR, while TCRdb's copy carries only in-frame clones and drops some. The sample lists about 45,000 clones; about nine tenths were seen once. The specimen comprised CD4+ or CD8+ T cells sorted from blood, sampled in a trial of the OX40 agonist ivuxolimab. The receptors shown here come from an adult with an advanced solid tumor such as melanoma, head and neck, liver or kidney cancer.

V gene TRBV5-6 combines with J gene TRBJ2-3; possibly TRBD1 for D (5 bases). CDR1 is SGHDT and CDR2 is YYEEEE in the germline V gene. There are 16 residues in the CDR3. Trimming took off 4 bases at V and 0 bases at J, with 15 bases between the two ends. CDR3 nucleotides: TGTGCCAGCAGCCAGGGTGTTCGCCGAAGCACAGATACGCAGTATTTT. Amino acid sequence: CASSQGVRRSTDTQYF.

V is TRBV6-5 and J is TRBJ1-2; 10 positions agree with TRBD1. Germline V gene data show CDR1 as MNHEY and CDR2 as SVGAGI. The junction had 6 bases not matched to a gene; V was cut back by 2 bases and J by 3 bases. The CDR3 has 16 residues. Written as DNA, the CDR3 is TGTGCCAGCAGTTACGCCTCCGGGACAGGGGACTATGGCTACACCTTC. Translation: CASSYASGTGDYGYTF.

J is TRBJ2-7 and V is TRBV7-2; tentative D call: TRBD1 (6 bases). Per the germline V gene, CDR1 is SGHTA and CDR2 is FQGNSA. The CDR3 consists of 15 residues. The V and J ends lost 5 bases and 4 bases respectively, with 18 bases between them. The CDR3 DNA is TGTGCCAGCAGCAGCCGACAGGCCCTTTTATACGAGCAGTACTTC. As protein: CASSSRQALLYEQYF.

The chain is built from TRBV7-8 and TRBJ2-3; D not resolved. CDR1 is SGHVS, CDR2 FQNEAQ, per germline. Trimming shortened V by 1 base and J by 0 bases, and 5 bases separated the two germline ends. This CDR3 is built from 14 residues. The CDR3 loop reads CASSLDSSTDTQYF. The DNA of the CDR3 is TGTGCCAGCAGCTTAGATTCGAGCACAGATACGCAGTATTTT.

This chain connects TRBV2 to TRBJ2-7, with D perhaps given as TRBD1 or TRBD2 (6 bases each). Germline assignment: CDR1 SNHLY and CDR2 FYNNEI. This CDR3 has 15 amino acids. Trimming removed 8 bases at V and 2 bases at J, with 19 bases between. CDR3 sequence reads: CASARTGATTYEQYF. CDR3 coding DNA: TGTGCCAGCGCGCGAACGGGGGCCACTACCTACGAGCAGTACTTC.

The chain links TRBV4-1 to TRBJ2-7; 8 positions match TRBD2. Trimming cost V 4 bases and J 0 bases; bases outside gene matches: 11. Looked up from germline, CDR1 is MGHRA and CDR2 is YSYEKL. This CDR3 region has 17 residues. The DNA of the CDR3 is TGCGCCAGCAGCCTAAGGGCCAGGACTAGCATCTCCTACGAGCAGTACTTC. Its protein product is CASSLRARTSISYEQYF.

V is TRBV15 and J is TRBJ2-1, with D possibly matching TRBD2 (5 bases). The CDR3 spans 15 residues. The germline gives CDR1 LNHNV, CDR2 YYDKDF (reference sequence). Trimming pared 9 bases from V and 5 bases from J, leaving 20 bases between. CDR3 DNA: TGTGCCACGGCAGAGGGCACCCAGCGAAACAATGAGCAGTTCTTC. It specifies CATAEGTQRNNEQFF.

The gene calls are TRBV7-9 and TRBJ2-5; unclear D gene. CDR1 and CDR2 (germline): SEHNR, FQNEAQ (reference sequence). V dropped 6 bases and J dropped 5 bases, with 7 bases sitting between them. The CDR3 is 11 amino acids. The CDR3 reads CASRERETQYF. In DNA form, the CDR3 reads TGTGCCAGCAGAGAGAGGGAGACCCAGTACTTC. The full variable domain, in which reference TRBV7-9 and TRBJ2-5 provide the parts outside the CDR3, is DTGVSQNPRHKITKRGQNVTFRCDPISEHNRLYWYRQTLGQGPEFLTYFQNEAQLEKSRLLSDRFSAERPKGSFSTLEIQRTEQGDSAMYLCASRERETQYFGPGTRLLVL.

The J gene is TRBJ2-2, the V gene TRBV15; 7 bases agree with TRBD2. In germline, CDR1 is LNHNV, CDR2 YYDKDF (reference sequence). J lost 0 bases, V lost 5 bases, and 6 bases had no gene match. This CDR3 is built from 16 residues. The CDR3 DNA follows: TGTGCCACCAGCCCCCGGACTAGAGCGAACACCGGGGAGCTGTTTTTT. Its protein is CATSPRTRANTGELFF.

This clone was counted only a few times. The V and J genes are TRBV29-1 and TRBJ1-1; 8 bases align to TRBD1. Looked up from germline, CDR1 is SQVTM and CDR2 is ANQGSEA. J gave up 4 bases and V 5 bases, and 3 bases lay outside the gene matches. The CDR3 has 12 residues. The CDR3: CSVSRGLTEAFF. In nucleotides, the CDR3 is TGCAGCGTTAGCAGGGGGCTCACTGAAGCTTTCTTT. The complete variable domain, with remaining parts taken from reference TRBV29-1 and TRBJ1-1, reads SAVISQKPSRDICQRGTSLTIQCQVDSQVTMMFWYRQQPGQSLTLIATANQGSEATYESGFVIDKFPISRPNLTFSTLTVSNMSPEDSSIYLCSVSRGLTEAFFGQGTRLTVV.

The CDR3 DNA sequence: TGTGCCAGCAGCTTAGTCCTCTCGGGACAATCGGACTATGGCTACACCTTC. Translated: CASSLVLSGQSDYGYTF. The chain couples TRBV11-2 to TRBJ1-2; weak D call: TRBD1 (6 bases). The CDR3 spans 17 residues. Germline V gene lookup returns CDR1 SGHAT and CDR2 FQNNGV. Trimming stripped 1 base from V and 3 bases from J, with 18 bases between.

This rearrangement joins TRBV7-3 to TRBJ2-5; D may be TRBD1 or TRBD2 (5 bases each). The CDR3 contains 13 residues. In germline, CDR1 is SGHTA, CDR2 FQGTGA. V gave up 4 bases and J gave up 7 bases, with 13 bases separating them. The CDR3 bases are TGTGCCAGCAGCTCCCAAGCGAGGGGGACCCAGTACTTC. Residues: CASSSQARGTQYF.